This entry lists 18 T cell receptor beta chains sequenced from one sample in a study of Ad26.COV2.S vaccination and SARS-CoV-2 variants. Treatment indicated: some 19 received Ad26.COV2.S at low or high dose, single or two shots; 5 received placebo; per-sample allocation not given. Day 63 after the first vaccine or placebo injection was the time point for sampling. The assay was immunoSEQ multiplex PCR, and TCRdb's table has in-frame clones only and misses some. The sample lists about 350,000 clones; 70% to 90% were seen once. The specimen comprised peripheral blood, sampled in a trial of Ad26.COV2.S vaccine versus placebo. Every receptor here comes from a person between 18 and 60 years old who received the Ad26.COV2.S COVID-19 vaccine or a placebo.

This chain connects TRBV10-2 to TRBJ1-2; 7 nucleotides agree with TRBD1. This CDR3 has 15 amino acids. The trim removed 4 bases at V and 7 bases at J, leaving 12 bases unmatched. Germline CDR1 and CDR2: WSHSY and SAAADI. CDR3 amino acids: CASSVFKGAVSGYTF. CDR3 nucleotide sequence: TGCGCCAGCAGTGTCTTTAAGGGGGCAGTGAGTGGCTACACCTTC.

This clone has a single count. This CDR3 reads CASSPADTQYF. In nucleotides, the CDR3 is TGTGCCAGCAGCCCGGCAGATACGCAGTATTTT. V is TRBV7-9 and J is TRBJ2-3, with no clear D. Germline V gene data show CDR1 as SEHNR and CDR2 as FQNEAQ (reference sequence). The germline V and J ends were trimmed by 5 bases and 4 bases, with 4 bases remaining between them. CDR3 length equals 11 residues.

Remarks on this clone: An end of the junction differs from the germline gene, which may be a read error. The chain carries TRBV7-7 and TRBJ2-5; 7 nucleotides align to TRBD1. The CDR3 totals 15 residues. Germline V gives CDR1 SSHAT, CDR2 FNYEAQ (reference sequence). The CDR3 nucleotides read TGTGCTAGCAGCTTATTACAGGGGTCAGGGGAGACCCAGTACTTC. Translating it yields CASSLLQGSGETQYF.

The rearrangement uses TRBV5-1 and TRBJ2-2, with 8 nucleotides matching TRBD1. This CDR3 spans 18 amino acids. Germline V gene data show CDR1 as SGHRS and CDR2 as YFSETQ. V was clipped by 2 bases and J by 3 bases; unmatched bases: 12. The CDR3 is CASSFTAAGGADTGELFF. In DNA form, the CDR3 reads TGCGCCAGCAGCTTTACGGCTGCAGGGGGCGCGGACACCGGGGAGCTGTTTTTT.

This clone was counted once. This chain uses TRBV7-6 with TRBJ1-2; D ambiguous. Germline CDR1 reads SGHVS; CDR2 reads FNYEAQ. The CDR3 covers 15 residues. V shed 1 base and J shed 0 bases, with 9 bases lying between them. CDR3 residues: CASSLGQTPNYGYTF. In DNA, the CDR3 is TGTGCCAGCAGCTTAGGTCAGACCCCTAACTATGGCTACACCTTC.

With regard to this clone: Other DNA sequences within the sample encode an identical CDR3. V gene TRBV7-9 combines with J gene TRBJ2-3, with 11 positions matching TRBD2. From germline, CDR1 is SEHNR and CDR2 FQNEAQ (reference sequence). This CDR3 comprises 14 residues. V lost 5 bases to trimming and J lost 4 bases; unmatched junction nucleotides: 2. CDR3 loop: CASSLGLAADTQYF. Written as DNA, the CDR3 is TGTGCCAGCAGCCTGGGACTAGCGGCAGATACGCAGTATTTT.

V is TRBV18 and J is TRBJ2-7; 10 bases fit TRBD1. Germline V gene data show CDR1 as KGHSH and CDR2 as LQKENI. The CDR3 contains 14 residues. V lost 5 bases, J lost 2 bases, and 3 bases stayed unmatched. In DNA form, the CDR3 reads TGTGCCAGCTCAGGGGGACAGGGGCCCTACGAGCAGTACTTC. Its protein product is CASSGGQGPYEQYF.

The chain couples TRBV12-5 to TRBJ2-2; 9 bases align to TRBD2. Looked up from germline, CDR1 is LGHNT and CDR2 is FRNRAP. The ends lost 0 bases at V and 6 bases at J; junction bases unmatched: 23. This CDR3 comprises 22 residues. In DNA form, the CDR3 reads TGTGCTAGTGGTTTGGTAAGGGTTAGCGGGGGATCCCCGCGGTTGCAGCCCGGGGAGCTGTTTTTT. Its protein is CASGLVRVSGGSPRLQPGELFF. Full variable domain (remainder filled in from reference TRBV12-5 and TRBJ2-2): DARVTQTPRHKVTEMGQEVTMRCQPILGHNTVFWYRQTMMQGLELLAYFRNRAPLDDSGMPKDRFSAEMPDATLATLKIQPSEPRDSAVYFCASGLVRVSGGSPRLQPGELFFGEGSRLTVL.

V gene TRBV7-2 combines with J gene TRBJ2-2; a weak D match, TRBD2 (6 bases). The CDR3 length is 15 residues. The ends were cut back, 4 bases at V and 1 base at J, with 10 bases in the middle. Germline V lookup: CDR1 SGHTA, CDR2 FQGNSA. CDR3 nucleotide sequence: TGTGCCAGCAGCTCTAGGGACTGGAACACCGGGGAGCTGTTTTTT. Translating gives CASSSRDWNTGELFF.

The chain carries TRBV28 and TRBJ1-1, with D perhaps matching TRBD1 (5 bases). The V gene's germline CDR1 is MDHEN and CDR2 SYDVKM. V lost 6 bases and J 10 bases, leaving 15 bases between the germline ends. This CDR3 has 12 amino acids. The CDR3 sequence is CASSPLGVGAFF. The CDR3 nucleotides read TGTGCCAGCAGCCCCCTGGGGGTGGGAGCTTTCTTT.

This clone was seen a single time. The genes are TRBV5-1 and TRBJ2-1, with D unresolved. V lost 4 bases and J 0 bases, leaving 11 bases between the germline ends. The CDR3 runs 15 residues. CDR1 is SGHRS, CDR2 YFSETQ, per germline. The CDR3 loop is CASSPGTSSYNEQFF. CDR3 nucleotide sequence: TGCGCCAGCAGCCCCGGTACATCCTCCTACAATGAGCAGTTCTTC.

The chain has TRBV19 and TRBJ2-7, with 7 positions matching TRBD1. V was clipped by 4 bases and J by 3 bases; unmatched bases: 12. CDR1 is LNHDA and CDR2 is SQIVND in the germline V gene (reference sequence). This CDR3 comprises 16 residues. CDR3 DNA: TGTGCCAGTAGTAAAAGTCCATCCTGGGACAGCTACGAGCAGTACTTC. Amino acid sequence: CASSKSPSWDSYEQYF.

The chain employs TRBV5-5 and TRBJ2-2; 13 bases are a match to TRBD2. J gave up 5 bases and V 0 bases, and 4 bases lay outside the gene matches. Germline V gene sequence: CDR1 SGHKS, CDR2 YYEKEE (reference sequence). This CDR3 has 17 residues. For the CDR3, the DNA is TGTGCCAGCAGCTTGGGGGGACTAGCGGGGTTGACCGGGGAGCTGTTTTTT. This translates into CASSLGGLAGLTGELFF.

The V and J genes are TRBV5-4 and TRBJ2-7; 8 bases are shared with TRBD2. Germline V gene sequence: CDR1 SGHNT, CDR2 YYREEE (reference sequence). V trimming: 3 bases; J trimming: 5 bases; junction bases outside the gene matches: 10. CDR3 length: 15 residues. CDR3 in amino acids: CASSSPGGVIHEQYF. The CDR3 region has the DNA TGTGCCAGCAGCTCCCCGGGGGGGGTAATCCACGAGCAGTACTTC.

The gene calls are TRBV5-1 and TRBJ2-2; no definite D call. V dropped 5 bases and J dropped 3 bases, with 11 bases sitting between them. CDR1 and CDR2 (germline): SGHRS, YFSETQ. The CDR3 runs 14 residues. CDR3 region: CASSFITDTGELFF. The CDR3 DNA reads TGCGCCAGCAGTTTTATTACGGACACCGGGGAGCTGTTTTTT.

This clone was detected a few times. The chain is built from TRBV7-9 and TRBJ1-1; tentative D call: TRBD1 (5 bases). The CDR3 consists of 15 residues. Looked up from germline, CDR1 is SEHNR and CDR2 is FQNEAQ (reference sequence). Trimming pared 8 bases from V and 0 bases from J, leaving 16 bases between. In DNA form, the CDR3 reads TGTGCCAGCTCATCGGGGCTGAACATGAACACTGAAGCTTTCTTT. This translates into CASSSGLNMNTEAFF.

This sequence joins TRBV7-9 and TRBJ1-1; perhaps TRBD1 as D (6 bases). The germline gives CDR1 SEHNR, CDR2 FQNEAQ (reference sequence). The CDR3 totals 17 residues. V lost 0 bases and J lost 0, with 14 bases in between. CDR3: CASSLARQVFMNTEAFF. For the CDR3, the DNA is TGTGCCAGCAGCTTAGCCCGACAGGTATTCATGAACACTGAAGCTTTCTTT.

The chain couples TRBV6-5 to TRBJ1-5, with 9 bases lining up with TRBD1. V shed 4 bases and J 4 bases; nucleotides not matched to a gene: 5. This CDR3 contains 15 residues. CDR1 is MNHEY, CDR2 SVGAGI, per germline. The CDR3 spells CASSSRTGANQPQHF. The CDR3 DNA is TGTGCCAGCAGTTCCCGGACAGGGGCTAATCAGCCCCAGCATTTT.